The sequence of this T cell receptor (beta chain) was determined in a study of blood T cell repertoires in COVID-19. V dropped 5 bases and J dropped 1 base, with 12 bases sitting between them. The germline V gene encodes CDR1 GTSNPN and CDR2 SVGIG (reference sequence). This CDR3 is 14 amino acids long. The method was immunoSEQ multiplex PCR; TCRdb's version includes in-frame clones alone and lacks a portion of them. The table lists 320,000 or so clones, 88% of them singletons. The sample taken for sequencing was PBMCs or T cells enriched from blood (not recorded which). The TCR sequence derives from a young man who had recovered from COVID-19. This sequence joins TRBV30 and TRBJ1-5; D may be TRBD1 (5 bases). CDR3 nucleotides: TGTGCCTGGTTGGATAAGGGGAGCAATCAGCCCCAGCATTTT. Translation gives CAWLDKGSNQPQHF.